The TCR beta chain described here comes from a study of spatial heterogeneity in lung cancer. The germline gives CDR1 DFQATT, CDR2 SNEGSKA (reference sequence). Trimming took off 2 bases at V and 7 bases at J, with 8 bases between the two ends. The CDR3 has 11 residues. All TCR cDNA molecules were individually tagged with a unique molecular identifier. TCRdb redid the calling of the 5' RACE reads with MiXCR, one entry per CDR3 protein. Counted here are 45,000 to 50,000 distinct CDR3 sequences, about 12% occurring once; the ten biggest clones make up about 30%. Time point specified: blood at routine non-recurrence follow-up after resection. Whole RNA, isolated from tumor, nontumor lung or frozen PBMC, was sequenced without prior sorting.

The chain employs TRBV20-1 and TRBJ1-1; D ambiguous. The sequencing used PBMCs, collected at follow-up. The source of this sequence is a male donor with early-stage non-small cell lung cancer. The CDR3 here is CSARRAGEAFF. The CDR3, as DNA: TGCAGTGCTAGACGGGCCGGTGAAGCTTTCTTT.